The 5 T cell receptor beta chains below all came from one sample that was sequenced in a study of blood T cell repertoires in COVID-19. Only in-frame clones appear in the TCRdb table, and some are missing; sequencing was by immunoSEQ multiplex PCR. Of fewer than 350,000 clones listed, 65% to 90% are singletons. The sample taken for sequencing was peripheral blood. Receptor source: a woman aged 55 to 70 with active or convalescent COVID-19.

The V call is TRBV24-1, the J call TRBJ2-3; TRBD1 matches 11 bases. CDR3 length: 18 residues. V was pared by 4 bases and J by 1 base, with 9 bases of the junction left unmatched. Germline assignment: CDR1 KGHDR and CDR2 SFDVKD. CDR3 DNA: TGTGCCACCAGTGACACCGGGACAGGGGGTACGGGCACAGATACGCAGTATTTT. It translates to CATSDTGTGGTGTDTQYF.

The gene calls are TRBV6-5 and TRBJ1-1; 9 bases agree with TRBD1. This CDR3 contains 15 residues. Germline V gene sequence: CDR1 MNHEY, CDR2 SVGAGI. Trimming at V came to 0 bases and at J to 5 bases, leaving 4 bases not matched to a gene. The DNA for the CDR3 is TGTGCCAGCAGTTACTCGGGACAGGGCAATACTGAAGCTTTCTTT. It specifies CASSYSGQGNTEAFF.

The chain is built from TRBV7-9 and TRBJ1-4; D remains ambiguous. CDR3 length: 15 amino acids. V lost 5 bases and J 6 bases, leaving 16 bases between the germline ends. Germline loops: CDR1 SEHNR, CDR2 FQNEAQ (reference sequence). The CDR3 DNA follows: TGTGCCAGCAGCAGAGGGAGGGCCCAGGATGAAAAACTGTTTTTT. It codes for CASSRGRAQDEKLFF. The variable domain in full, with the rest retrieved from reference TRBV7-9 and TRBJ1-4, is DTGVSQNPRHKITKRGQNVTFRCDPISEHNRLYWYRQTLGQGPEFLTYFQNEAQLEKSRLLSDRFSAERPKGSFSTLEIQRTEQGDSAMYLCASSRGRAQDEKLFFGSGTQLSVL.

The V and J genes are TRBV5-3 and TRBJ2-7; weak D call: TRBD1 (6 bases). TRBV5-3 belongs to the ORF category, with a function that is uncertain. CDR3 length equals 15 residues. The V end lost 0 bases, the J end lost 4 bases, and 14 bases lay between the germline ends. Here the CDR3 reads CARSLGGRTDYEQYF. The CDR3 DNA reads TGTGCCAGAAGCTTGGGGGGGCGAACTGATTACGAGCAGTACTTC.

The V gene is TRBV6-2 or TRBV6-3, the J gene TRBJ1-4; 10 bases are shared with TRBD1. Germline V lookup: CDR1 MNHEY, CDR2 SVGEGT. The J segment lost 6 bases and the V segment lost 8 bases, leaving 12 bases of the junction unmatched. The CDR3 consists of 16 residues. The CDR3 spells CASGPTGGHRHEKLFF. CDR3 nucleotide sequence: TGTGCCAGCGGCCCGACAGGGGGCCATAGGCATGAAAAACTGTTTTTT.